The present TCR beta chain was sequenced within a study of cytomegalovirus exposure and HLA in healthy donors. Germline CDR1 PRHDT, CDR2 FYEKMQ (reference sequence). CDR3 length: 15 residues. V gave up 2 bases and J gave up 2 bases; unmatched junction bases: 4. TCRdb's table, derived via immunoSEQ multiplex PCR, lists solely in-frame clones and lacks some. The table lists about 200,000 clones, around 86% of them singletons. The specimen was PBMCs. The clonotype was recovered from a woman under 30 in good health and CMV-seropositive. This chain connects TRBV13 to TRBJ2-5; 8 nucleotides match TRBD1. CDR3 loop: CASSLSTGAQETQYF. The CDR3 DNA sequence: TGTGCCAGCAGCTTATCGACAGGGGCTCAAGAGACCCAGTACTTC.